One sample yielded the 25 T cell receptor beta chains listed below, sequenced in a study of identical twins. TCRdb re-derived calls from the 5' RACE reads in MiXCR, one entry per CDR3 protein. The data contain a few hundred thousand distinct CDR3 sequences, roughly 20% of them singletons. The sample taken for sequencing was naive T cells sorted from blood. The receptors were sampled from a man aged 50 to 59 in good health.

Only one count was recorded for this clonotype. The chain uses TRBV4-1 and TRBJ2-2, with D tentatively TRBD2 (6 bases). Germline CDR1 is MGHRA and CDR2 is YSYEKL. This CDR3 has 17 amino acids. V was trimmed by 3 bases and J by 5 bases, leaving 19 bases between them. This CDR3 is CASSQNPGGWETGELFF. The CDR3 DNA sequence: TGCGCCAGCAGCCAGAACCCCGGAGGGTGGGAGACCGGGGAGCTGTTTTTT.

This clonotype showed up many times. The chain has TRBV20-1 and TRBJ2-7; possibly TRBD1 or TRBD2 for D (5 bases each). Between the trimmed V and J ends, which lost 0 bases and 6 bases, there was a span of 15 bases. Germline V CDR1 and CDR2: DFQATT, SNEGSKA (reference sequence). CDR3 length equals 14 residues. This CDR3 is CSARDGSEGTEQYF. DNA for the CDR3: TGCAGTGCTAGAGATGGGAGTGAAGGGACCGAGCAGTACTTC.

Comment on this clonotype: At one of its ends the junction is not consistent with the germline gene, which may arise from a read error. The CDR3 is CASSSYEGRYQETQYF. The CDR3 bases are TGTGCTAGCAGCTCCTACGAGGGGCGGTACCAAGAGACCCAGTACTTC. This chain links TRBV7-7 with TRBJ2-5; D tentatively fits TRBD1 or TRBD2 (5 bases each). The CDR3 is 16 amino acids. Germline values: CDR1 SSHAT, CDR2 FNYEAQ (reference sequence).

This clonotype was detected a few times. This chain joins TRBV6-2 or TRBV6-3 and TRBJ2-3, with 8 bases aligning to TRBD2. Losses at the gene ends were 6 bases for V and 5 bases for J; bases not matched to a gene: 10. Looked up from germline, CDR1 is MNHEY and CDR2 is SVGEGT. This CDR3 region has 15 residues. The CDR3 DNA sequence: TGTGCCAGCAGGCATGAGCGGGAGTACGGAGATACGCAGTATTTT. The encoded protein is CASRHEREYGDTQYF.

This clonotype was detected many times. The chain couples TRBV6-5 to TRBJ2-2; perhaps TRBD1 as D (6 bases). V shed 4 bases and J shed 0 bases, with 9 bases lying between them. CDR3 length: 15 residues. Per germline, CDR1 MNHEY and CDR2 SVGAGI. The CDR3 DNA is TGTGCCAGCAGTTCCAGACAGGCGAACACCGGGGAGCTGTTTTTT. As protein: CASSSRQANTGELFF.

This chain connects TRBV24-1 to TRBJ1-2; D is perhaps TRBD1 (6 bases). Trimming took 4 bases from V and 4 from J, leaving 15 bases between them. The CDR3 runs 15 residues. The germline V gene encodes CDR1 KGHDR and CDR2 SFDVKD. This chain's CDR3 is CATSDPTTGSYGYTF. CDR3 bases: TGTGCCACCAGTGACCCTACGACAGGATCCTATGGCTACACCTTC.

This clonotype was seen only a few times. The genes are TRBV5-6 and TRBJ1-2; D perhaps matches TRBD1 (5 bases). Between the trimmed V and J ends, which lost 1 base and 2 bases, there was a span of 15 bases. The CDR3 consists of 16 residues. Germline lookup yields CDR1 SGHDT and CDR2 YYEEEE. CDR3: CASSLSPTRGNYGYTF. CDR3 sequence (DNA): TGTGCCAGCAGCTTGAGCCCCACCCGGGGGAACTATGGCTACACCTTC. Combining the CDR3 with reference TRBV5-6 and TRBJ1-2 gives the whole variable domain DAGVTQSPTHLIKTRGQQVTLRCSPKSGHDTVSWYQQALGQGPQFIFQYYEEEERQRGNFPDRFSGHQFPNYSSELNVNALLLGDSALYLCASSLSPTRGNYGYTFGSGTRLTVV.

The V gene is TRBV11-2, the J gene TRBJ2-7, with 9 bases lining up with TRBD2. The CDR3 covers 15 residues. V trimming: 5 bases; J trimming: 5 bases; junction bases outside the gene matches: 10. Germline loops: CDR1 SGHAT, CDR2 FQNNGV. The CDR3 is CASSPSGGLTHEQYF. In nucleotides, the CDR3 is TGTGCCAGCAGCCCAAGCGGGGGGCTTACCCACGAGCAGTACTTC.

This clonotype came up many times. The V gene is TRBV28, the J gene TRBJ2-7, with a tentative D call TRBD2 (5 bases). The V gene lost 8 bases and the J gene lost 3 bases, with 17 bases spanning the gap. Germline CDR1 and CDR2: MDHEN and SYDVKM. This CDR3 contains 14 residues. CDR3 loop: CASFPGSDFYEQYF. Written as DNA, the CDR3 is TGTGCCAGCTTTCCGGGAAGCGATTTCTACGAGCAGTACTTC.

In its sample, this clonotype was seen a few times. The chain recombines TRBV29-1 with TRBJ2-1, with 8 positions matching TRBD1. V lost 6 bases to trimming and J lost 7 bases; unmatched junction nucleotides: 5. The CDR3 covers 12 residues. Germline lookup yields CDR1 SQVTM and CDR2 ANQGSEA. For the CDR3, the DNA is TGCAGCGTAGGGGACAGGAGGAATGAGCAGTTCTTC. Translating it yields CSVGDRRNEQFF.

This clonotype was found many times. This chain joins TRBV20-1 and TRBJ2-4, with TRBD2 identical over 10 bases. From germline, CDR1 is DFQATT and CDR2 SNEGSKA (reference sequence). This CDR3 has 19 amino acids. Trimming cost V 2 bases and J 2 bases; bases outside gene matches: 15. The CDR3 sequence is CSARPSAGGPRSTKNIQYF. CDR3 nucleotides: TGCAGTGCTAGACCTTCAGCGGGGGGGCCGCGCTCGACCAAAAACATTCAGTACTTC.

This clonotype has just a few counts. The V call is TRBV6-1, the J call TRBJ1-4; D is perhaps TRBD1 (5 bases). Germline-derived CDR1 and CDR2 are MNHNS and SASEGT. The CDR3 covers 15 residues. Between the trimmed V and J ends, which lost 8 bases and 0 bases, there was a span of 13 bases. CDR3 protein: CASGAQTTTNEKLFF. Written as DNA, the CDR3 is TGTGCCAGCGGGGCACAGACTACAACTAATGAAAAACTGTTTTTT.

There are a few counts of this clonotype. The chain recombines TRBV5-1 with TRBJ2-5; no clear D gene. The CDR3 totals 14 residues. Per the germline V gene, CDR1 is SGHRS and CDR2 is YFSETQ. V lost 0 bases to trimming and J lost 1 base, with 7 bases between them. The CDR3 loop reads CASSLGSTQETQYF. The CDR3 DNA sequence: TGCGCCAGCAGCTTGGGATCAACCCAAGAGACCCAGTACTTC.

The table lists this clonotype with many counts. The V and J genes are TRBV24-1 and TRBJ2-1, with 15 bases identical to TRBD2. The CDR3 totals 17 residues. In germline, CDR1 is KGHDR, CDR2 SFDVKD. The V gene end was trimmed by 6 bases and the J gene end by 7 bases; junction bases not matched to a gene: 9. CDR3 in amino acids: CATSPGLAGGPRNEQFF. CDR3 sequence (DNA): TGTGCCACCAGTCCCGGACTAGCGGGAGGGCCTCGGAATGAGCAGTTCTTC.

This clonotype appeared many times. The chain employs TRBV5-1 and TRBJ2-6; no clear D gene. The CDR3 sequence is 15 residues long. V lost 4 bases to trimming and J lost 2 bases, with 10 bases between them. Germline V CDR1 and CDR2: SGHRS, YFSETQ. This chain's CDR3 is CASSPGLAGANVLTF. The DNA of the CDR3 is TGCGCCAGCAGCCCCGGGCTGGCTGGGGCCAACGTCCTGACTTTC. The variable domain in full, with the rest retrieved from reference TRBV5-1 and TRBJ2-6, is KAGVTQTPRYLIKTRGQQVTLSCSPISGHRSVSWYQQTPGQGLQFLFEYFSETQRNKGNFPGRFSGRQFSNSRSEMNVSTLELGDSALYLCASSPGLAGANVLTFGAGSRLTVL.

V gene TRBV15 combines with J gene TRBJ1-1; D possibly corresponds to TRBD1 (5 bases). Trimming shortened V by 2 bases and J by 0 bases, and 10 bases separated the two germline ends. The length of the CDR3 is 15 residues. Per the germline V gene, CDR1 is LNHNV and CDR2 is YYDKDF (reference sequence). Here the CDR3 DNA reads TGTGCCACCAGCAGACCCGACAGAATGAACACTGAAGCTTTCTTT. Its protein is CATSRPDRMNTEAFF.

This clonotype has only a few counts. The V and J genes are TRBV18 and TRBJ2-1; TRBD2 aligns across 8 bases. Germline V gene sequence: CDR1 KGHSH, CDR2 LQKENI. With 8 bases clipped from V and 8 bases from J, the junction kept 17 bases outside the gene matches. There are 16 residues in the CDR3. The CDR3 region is CASAPGGTRSWDEQFF. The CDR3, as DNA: TGTGCCAGCGCTCCGGGGGGGACTAGAAGCTGGGATGAGCAGTTCTTC.

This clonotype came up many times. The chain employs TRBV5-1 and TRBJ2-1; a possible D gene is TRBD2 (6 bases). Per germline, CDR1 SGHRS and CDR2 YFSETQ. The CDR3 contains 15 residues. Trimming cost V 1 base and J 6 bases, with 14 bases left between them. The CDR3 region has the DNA TGCGCCAGCAGCTTGATGGCGGGAACCGTCAATGAGCAGTTCTTC. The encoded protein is CASSLMAGTVNEQFF.

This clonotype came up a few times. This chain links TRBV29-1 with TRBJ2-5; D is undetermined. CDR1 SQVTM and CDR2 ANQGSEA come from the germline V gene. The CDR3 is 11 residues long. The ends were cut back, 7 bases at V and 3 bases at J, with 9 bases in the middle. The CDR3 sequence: CSGDTKETQYF. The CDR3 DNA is TGCAGCGGCGACACAAAAGAGACCCAGTACTTC.

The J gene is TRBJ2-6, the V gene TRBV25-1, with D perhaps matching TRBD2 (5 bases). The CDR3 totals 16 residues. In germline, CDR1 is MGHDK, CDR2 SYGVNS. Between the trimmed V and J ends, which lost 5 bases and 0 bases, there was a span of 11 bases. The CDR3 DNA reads TGTGCCAGCAGTCCGACCCGGGACTCTGGGGCCAACGTCCTGACTTTC. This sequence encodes CASSPTRDSGANVLTF.

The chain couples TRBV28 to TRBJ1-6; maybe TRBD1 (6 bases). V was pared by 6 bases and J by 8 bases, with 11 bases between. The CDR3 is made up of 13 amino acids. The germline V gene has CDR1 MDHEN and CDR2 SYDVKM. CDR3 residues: CASRDRNHSPLHF. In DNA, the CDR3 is TGTGCCAGCAGGGACAGAAATCATTCACCCCTCCACTTT.

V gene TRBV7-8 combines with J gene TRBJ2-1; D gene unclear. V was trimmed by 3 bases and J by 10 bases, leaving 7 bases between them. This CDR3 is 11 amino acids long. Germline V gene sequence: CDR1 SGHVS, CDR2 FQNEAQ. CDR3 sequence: CASSFSLEQFF. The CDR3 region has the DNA TGTGCCAGCAGCTTCAGTTTGGAGCAGTTCTTC.

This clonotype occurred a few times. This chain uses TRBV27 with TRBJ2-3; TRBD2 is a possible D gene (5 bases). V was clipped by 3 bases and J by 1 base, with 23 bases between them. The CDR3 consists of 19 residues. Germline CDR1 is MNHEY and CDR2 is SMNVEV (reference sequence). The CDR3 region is CASSFFSRLAGGGTDTQYF. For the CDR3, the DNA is TGTGCCAGCAGTTTCTTCTCTCGCCTAGCCGGAGGAGGCACAGATACGCAGTATTTT.

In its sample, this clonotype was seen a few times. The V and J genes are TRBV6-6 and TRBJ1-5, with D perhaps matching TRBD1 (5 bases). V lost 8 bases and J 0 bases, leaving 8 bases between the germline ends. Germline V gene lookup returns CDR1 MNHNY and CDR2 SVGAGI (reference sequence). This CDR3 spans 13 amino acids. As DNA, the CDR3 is TGTGCCAGCCAGGGCAGTAGCAATCAGCCCCAGCATTTT. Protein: CASQGSSNQPQHF.

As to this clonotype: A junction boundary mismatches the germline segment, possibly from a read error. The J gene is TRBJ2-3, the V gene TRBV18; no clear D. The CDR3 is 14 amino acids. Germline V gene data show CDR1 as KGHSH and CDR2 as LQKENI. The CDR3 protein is CASSPVGVTDTLYF. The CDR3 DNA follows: TGTGCCAGCTCACCAGTTGGCGTCACAGATACGCTGTATTTT.